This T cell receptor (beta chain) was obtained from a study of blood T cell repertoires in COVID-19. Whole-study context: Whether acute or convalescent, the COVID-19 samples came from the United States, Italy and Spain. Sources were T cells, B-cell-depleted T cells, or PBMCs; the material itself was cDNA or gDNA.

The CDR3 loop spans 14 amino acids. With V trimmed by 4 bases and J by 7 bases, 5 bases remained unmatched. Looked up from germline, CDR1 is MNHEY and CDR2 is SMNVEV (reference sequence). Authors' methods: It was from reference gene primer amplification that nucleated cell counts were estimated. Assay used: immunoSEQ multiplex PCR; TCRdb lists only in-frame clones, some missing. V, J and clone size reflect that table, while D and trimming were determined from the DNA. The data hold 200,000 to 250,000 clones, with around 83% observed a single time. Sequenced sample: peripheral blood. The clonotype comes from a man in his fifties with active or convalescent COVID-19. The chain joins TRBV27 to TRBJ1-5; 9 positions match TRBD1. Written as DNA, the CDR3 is TGTGCCAGCAGTTCAACAGGGGGCGGGCAGCCCCAGCATTTT. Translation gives CASSSTGGGQPQHF.